The source of this T cell receptor beta chain is a study of blood T cell repertoires in COVID-19. Assignment of participants to cohorts was predicated upon participant-reported clinical history. A COVID-19 case had been met by exposed participants during the 2 weeks before study entry. Per the original methods: Reference gene primer amplification gave nucleated cell count estimates. Measured with immunoSEQ multiplex PCR; TCRdb has only the in-frame clones, and not every one. Clone size and the V and J calls come from that table; the DNA yielded D and trimming. The sample has around 400,000 clones; roughly nine tenths are singletons. This receptor was obtained from a woman aged 40 to 49 who had been exposed to COVID-19. Specimen: PBMCs or T cells enriched from blood (not recorded which).

The CDR3 DNA is TGTGCCAGCAGCGACTTGCTGGAGACCCAGTACTTC. Encoded protein: CASSDLLETQYF. The chain couples TRBV6-2 or TRBV6-3 to TRBJ2-5; D is ambiguous. The CDR3 is made up of 12 amino acids. CDR1 MNHEY and CDR2 SVGEGT come from the germline V gene. V was clipped by 6 bases and J by 5 bases, with 10 bases between them.